This T cell receptor (beta chain) was identified in a study of cytomegalovirus exposure and HLA in healthy donors. The germline V gene encodes CDR1 SGHRS and CDR2 YFSETQ. There are 16 residues in the CDR3. The V end was cut by 0 bases, the J end by 1 base, with 13 bases between. Study-level results: A later analysis linked a missense DCLRE1C variant to TCR beta V- and J-gene trimming.

Researchers ran the PCR with 60 Vbeta and 13 Jbeta primers. The method was immunoSEQ multiplex PCR; TCRdb's version includes in-frame clones alone and lacks a portion of them. The data show some 220,000 clones, more than 70% seen once. This clone was seen once. Its antigen is unidentified. The chain has TRBV5-1 and TRBJ1-1; TRBD1 might be the D (6 bases). This TCR was sampled from a boy between 5 and 17 years old in good health and CMV-seronegative. The sample was PBMCs. CDR3 sequence: CASSLDGGLRNTEAFF. The CDR3 bases are TGCGCCAGCAGCTTGGACGGGGGGCTTAGGAACACTGAAGCTTTCTTT.